The rows below give T cell receptor beta chains drawn from one sample of a study of T-cell memory formation after mild COVID-19. Via MiXCR, TCRdb re-called the 5' RACE reads, giving one row per CDR3 protein. Altogether approximately 340,000 distinct CDR3 sequences are present, 13% being singletons, with the ten largest covering over 20%. Specimen: PBMCs or a T cell subset sorted from them (not recorded which). The receptor set was obtained from a man aged 18 to 29 who had mild COVID-19 (a few samples of this study predate the infection). Cell type and time point are not known. CDR3s include the opening cysteine and the closing phenylalanine or tryptophan. Each record gives: CDR3 DNA, CDR3 protein, V gene, clone size, D gene, J gene. The D gene is left open where the match is weak. Clone size is not always given. Where it is, it says once, few, many or a class for expanded clones.

TGTGCCAGCAGCCAGCGGAGTTATAGCAATCAGCCCCAGCATTTT,CASSQRSYSNQPQHF,TRBV5-5,few,NA,TRBJ1-5
TGTGCCAGCAGCTCCCAATTAGATACGCAGTATTTT,CASSSQLDTQYF,TRBV7-2,NA,NA,TRBJ2-3
TGTGCCAGCAGCTCCTCGTGGGGCGAGCAGTTCTTC,CASSSSWGEQFF,TRBV7-2,many,NA,TRBJ2-1
TGCGCCAGCAGACATCCCGGGGAGGCCGGGGAGCTGTTTTTT,CASRHPGEAGELFF,TRBV4-1,many,NA,TRBJ2-2
TGCGCCAGCAGCTTCCGACAGCTCGACTTAAACACTGAAGCTTTCTTT,CASSFRQLDLNTEAFF,TRBV5-1,many,NA,TRBJ1-1
TGTGCCAGCAGTTTACAGGGGTTCAATCAGCCCCAGCATTTT,CASSLQGFNQPQHF,TRBV12-3/TRBV12-4,many,NA,TRBJ1-5
TGTGCCAGCACCTCGATCCGGACGGGAGATGGCTACACCTTC,CASTSIRTGDGYTF,TRBV2,NA,NA,TRBJ1-2
TGTGCCAGCGTTGCCGCCCCTAAACTAGCGGGGGTCTCCACAGATACGCAGTATTTT,CASVAAPKLAGVSTDTQYF,TRBV27,NA,TRBD2,TRBJ2-3
TGCGCCAGCAGCCGCAGGATTCAAGAGACCCAGTACTTC,CASSRRIQETQYF,TRBV4-1,NA,NA,TRBJ2-5
TGTGCCAGCAGCCAAGGGGGTGCGACTGAGCAGTTCTTC,CASSQGGATEQFF,TRBV3-1,few,NA,TRBJ2-1
TGTGCCACCAGCAGAGACGGGTGGGATGAAGCTTTCTTT,CATSRDGWDEAFF,TRBV15,NA,NA,TRBJ1-1
TGCAGTGCCGCTAGCGCTGACTACGAGCAGTACTTC,CSAASADYEQYF,TRBV20-1,few,NA,TRBJ2-7
TGTGCCAGCAGCCAAGGACGGGCTGAAGCTTTCTTT,CASSQGRAEAFF,TRBV4-2,NA,NA,TRBJ1-1
TGCGCCAGCAGCCAAGGGGGGGCCCCCTACAATGAGCAGTTCTTC,CASSQGGAPYNEQFF,TRBV4-3,NA,NA,TRBJ2-1
TGTGCCAGCAGCGAACAGCGGGGGTACACAGATACGCAGTATTTT,CASSEQRGYTDTQYF,TRBV7-2,NA,TRBD2,TRBJ2-3
TGCAGTGCTAGGGGTGGTAGCAATCAGCCCCAGCATTTT,CSARGGSNQPQHF,TRBV20-1,NA,NA,TRBJ1-5